This T cell receptor (beta chain) was obtained from a study of identical twins. J was trimmed by 3 bases and V by 3 bases; bases with no gene match: 9. This CDR3 spans 16 amino acids. CDR1 and CDR2 from the germline V gene are DFQATT and SNEGSKA (reference sequence). Findings and limits, study-wide: Researchers reported weaker excess twin sharing in beta out-of-frame sequences. Out-of-frame alpha sequences common to twins exhibited a surplus of low generation probability.

Unique molecular identifiers were present on cDNA, and template switching added a universal primer site. TCRdb recomputed calls from the 5' RACE reads with MiXCR, one row per CDR3 protein. This table holds around 1.7 million distinct CDR3 sequences, under 35% found once. This clonotype was observed a few times. No antigen is known for it. The sequenced sample consisted of cord blood. The chain recombines TRBV20-1 with TRBJ2-3; 10 bases agree with TRBD2. This TCR came from a newborn girl in good health. Written as DNA, the CDR3 is TGCAGTGCTAGCACTGAGACTAGCGGGTTAACAGATACGCAGTATTTT. Amino acid sequence: CSASTETSGLTDTQYF.